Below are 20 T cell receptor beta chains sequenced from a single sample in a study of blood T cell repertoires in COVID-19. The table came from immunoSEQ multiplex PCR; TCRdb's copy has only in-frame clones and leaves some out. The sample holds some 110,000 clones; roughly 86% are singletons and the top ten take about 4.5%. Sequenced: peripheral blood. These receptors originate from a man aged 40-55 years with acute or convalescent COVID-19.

In DNA form, the CDR3 reads TGTGCCAGCAGCGTAGACAGTAGCAATGAGCAGTTCTTC. Encoded protein: CASSVDSSNEQFF. The J gene is TRBJ2-1, the V gene TRBV9, with unresolved D. The CDR3 is 13 residues long. CDR1 SGDLS and CDR2 YYNGEE come from the germline V gene. With 0 bases removed from V and 6 bases from J, the gap between germline ends came to 7 bases.

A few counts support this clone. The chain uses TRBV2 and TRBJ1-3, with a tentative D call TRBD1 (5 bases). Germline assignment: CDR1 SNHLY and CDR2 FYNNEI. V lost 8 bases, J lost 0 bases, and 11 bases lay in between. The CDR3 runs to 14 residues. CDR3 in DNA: TGTGCCAGCGAGAGACAGCGCTCTGGAAACACCATATATTTT. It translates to CASERQRSGNTIYF.

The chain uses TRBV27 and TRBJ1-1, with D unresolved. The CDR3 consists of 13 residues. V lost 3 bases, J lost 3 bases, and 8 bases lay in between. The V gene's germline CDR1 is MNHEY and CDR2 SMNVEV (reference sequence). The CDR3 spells CASSFTRDTEAFF. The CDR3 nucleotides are TGTGCCAGCAGTTTCACTAGGGACACTGAAGCTTTCTTT.

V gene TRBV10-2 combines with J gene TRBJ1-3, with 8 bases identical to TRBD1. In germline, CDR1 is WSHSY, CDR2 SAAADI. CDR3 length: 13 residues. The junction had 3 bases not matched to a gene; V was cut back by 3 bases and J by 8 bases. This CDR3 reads CASSDRGRDTIYF. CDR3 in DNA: TGCGCCAGCAGTGACAGGGGGCGAGACACCATATATTTT.

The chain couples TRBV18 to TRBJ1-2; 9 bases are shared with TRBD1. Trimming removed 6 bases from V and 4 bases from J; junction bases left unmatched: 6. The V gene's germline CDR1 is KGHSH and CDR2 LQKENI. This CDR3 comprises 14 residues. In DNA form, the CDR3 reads TGTGCCAGCTCCCAAGGGACAGGGCCCTATGGCTACACCTTC. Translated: CASSQGTGPYGYTF.

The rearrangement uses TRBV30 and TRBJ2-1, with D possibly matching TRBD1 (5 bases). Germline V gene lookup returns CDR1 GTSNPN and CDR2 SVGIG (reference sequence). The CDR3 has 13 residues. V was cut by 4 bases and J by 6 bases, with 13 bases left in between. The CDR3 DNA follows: TGTGCCTGGAAGACAGAGAGAGCCAATGAGCAGTTCTTC. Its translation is CAWKTERANEQFF.

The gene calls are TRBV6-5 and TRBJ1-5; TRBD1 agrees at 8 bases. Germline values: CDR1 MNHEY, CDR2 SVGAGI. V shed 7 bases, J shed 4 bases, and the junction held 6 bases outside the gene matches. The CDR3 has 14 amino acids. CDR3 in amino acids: CASKQGAVNQPQHF. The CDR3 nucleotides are TGTGCCAGCAAGCAGGGGGCAGTTAATCAGCCCCAGCATTTT.

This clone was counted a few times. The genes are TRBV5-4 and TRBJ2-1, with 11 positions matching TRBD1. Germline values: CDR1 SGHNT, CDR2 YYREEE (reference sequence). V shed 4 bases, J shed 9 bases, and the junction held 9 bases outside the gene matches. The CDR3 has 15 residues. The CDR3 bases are TGTGCCAGCAGCCCCCGGGACAGGGGGAAGGGTGAGCAGTTCTTC. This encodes CASSPRDRGKGEQFF.

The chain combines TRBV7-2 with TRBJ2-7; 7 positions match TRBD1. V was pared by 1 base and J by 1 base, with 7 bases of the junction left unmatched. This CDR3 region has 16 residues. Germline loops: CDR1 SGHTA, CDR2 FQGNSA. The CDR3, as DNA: TGTGCCAGCAGCTTAGGATGGGACAGTCCTTCCTACGAGCAGTACTTC. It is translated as CASSLGWDSPSYEQYF. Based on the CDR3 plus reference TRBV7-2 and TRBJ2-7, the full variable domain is GAGVSQSPSNKVTEKGKDVELRCDPISGHTALYWYRQSLGQGLEFLIYFQGNSAPDKSGLPSDRFSAERTGGSVSTLTIQRTQQEDSAVYLCASSLGWDSPSYEQYFGPGTRLTVT.

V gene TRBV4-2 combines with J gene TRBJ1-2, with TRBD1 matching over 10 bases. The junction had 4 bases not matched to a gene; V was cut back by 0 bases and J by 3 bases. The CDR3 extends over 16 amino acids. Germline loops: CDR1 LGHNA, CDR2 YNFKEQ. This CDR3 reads CASSQDGGQGDYGYTF. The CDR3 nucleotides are TGTGCCAGCAGCCAAGATGGAGGACAGGGGGACTATGGCTACACCTTC.

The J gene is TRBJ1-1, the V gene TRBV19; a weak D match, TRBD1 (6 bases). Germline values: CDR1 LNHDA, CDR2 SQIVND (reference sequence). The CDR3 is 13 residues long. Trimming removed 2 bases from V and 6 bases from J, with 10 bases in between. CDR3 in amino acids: CASSITGRAEAFF. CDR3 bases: TGTGCCAGTAGTATAACAGGGAGAGCTGAAGCTTTCTTT.

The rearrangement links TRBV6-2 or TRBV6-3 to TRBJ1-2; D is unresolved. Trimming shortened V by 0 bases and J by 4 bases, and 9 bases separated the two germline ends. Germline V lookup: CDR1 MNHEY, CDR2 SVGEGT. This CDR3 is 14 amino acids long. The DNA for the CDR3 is TGTGCCAGCAGTTACTCCCCGGTAATCTATGGCTACACCTTC. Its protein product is CASSYSPVIYGYTF.

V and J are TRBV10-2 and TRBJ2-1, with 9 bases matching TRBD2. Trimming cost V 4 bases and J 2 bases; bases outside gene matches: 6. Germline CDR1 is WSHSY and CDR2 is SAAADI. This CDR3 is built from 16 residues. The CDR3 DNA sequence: TGCGCCAGCAGTGCCGTGACTAGCGGAACCTACAATGAGCAGTTCTTC. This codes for CASSAVTSGTYNEQFF.

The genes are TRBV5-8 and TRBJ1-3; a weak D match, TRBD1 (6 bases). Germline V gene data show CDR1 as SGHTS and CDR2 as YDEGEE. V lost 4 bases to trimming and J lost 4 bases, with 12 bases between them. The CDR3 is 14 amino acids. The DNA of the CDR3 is TGTGCCAGCAGCCGTACAGGGTACGGAAACACCATATATTTT. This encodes CASSRTGYGNTIYF. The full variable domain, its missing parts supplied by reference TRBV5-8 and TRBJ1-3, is EAGVTQSPTHLIKTRGQQATLRCSPISGHTSVYWYQQALGLGLQFLLWYDEGEERNRGNFPPRFSGRQFPNYSSELNVNALELEDSALYLCASSRTGYGNTIYFGEGSWLTVV.

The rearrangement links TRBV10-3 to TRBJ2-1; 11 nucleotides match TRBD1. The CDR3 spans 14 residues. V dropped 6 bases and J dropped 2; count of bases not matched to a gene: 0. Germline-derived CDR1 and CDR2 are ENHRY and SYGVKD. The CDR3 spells CAIRGQGAYNEQFF. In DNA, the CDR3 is TGTGCCATCAGGGGACAGGGGGCCTACAATGAGCAGTTCTTC.

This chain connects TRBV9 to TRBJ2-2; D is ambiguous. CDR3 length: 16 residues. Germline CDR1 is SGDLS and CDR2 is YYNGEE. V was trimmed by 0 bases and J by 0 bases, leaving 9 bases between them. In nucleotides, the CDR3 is TGTGCCAGCAGCGTAGGCGTAACAGCGAACACCGGGGAGCTGTTTTTT. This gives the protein CASSVGVTANTGELFF.

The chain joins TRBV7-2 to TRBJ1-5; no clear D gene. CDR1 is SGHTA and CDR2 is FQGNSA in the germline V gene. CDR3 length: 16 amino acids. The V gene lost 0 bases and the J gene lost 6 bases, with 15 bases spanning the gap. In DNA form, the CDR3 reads TGTGCCAGCAGCTTAGCGCCGGCAGAGTCGGGTCAGCCCCAGCATTTT. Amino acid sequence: CASSLAPAESGQPQHF.

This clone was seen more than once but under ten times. The chain's CDR3 is CASSQEETGVGGYTF. The CDR3 nucleotides read TGTGCCAGCAGCCAAGAGGAAACAGGGGTGGGTGGCTACACCTTC. The chain combines TRBV14 with TRBJ1-2, with 7 bases aligning to TRBD1. CDR1 is SGHDN, CDR2 FVKESK, per germline. The CDR3 loop spans 15 amino acids. V shed 0 bases, J shed 7 bases, and the junction held 8 bases outside the gene matches.

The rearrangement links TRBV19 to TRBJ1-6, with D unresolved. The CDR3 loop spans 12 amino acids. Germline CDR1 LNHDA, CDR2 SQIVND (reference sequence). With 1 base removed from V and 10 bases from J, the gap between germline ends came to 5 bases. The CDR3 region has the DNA TGTGCCAGTAGTATAGCCCTGTCACCCCTCCACTTT. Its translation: CASSIALSPLHF.

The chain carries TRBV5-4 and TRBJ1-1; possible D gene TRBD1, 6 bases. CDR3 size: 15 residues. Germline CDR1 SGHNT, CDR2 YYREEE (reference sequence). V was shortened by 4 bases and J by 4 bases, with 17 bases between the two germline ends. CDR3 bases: TGTGCCAGCAGCCGGGGACACCGAGGGGGCACTGAAGCTTTCTTT. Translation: CASSRGHRGGTEAFF.